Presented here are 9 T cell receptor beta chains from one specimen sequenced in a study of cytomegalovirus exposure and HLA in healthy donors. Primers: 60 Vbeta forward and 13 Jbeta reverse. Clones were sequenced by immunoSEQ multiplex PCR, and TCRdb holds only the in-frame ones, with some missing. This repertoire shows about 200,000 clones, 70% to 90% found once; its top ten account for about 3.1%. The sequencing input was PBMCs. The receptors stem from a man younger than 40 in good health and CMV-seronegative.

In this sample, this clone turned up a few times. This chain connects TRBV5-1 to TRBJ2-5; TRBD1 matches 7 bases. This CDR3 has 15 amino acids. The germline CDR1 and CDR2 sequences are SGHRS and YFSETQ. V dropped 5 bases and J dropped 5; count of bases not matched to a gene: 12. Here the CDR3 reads CASSLQGNRMETQYF. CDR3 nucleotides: TGCGCCAGCAGTTTACAGGGGAACAGGATGGAGACCCAGTACTTC.

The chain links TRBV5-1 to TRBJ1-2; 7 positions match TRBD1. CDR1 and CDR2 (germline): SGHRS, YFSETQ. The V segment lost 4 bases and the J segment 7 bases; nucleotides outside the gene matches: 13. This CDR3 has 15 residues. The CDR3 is CASSPGQEEVSGYTF. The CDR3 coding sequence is TGCGCCAGCAGCCCAGGACAGGAGGAAGTATCTGGCTACACCTTC.

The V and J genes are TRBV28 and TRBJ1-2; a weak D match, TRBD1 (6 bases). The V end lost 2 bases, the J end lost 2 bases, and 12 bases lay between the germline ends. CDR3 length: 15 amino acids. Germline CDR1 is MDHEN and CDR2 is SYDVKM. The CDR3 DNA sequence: TGTGCCAGCAGTTTAACAGGGTCAGGGAACTATGGCTACACCTTC. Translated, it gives CASSLTGSGNYGYTF.

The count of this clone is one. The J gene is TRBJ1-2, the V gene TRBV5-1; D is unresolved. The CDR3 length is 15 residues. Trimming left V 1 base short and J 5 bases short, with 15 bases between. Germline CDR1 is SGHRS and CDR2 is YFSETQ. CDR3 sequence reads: CASSLLTVAAYGYTF. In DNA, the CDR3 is TGCGCCAGCAGCTTGCTTACCGTGGCGGCGTATGGCTACACCTTC.

CDR3 coding DNA: TGCGCCAGCAGCCGCAGGGAGGGGAACACTGAAGCTTTCTTT. Protein: CASSRREGNTEAFF. J is TRBJ1-1 and V is TRBV5-1, with D possibly matching TRBD1 (5 bases). Germline V CDR1 and CDR2: SGHRS, YFSETQ. V was trimmed by 4 bases and J by 1 base, leaving 11 bases between them. CDR3 length: 14 residues.

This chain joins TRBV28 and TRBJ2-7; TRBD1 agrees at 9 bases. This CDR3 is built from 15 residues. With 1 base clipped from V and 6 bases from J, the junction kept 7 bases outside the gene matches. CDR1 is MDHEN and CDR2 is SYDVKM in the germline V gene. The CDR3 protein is CASSLSQGARFEQYF. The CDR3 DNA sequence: TGTGCCAGCAGTTTATCACAGGGGGCTCGGTTCGAGCAGTACTTC.

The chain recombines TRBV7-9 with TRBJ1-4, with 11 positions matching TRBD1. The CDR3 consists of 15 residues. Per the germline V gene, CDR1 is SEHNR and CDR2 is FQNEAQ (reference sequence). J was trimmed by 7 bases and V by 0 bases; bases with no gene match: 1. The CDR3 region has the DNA TGTGCCAGCAGCTTAGCGGGACAGGGGGGTGAAAAACTGTTTTTT. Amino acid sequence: CASSLAGQGGEKLFF. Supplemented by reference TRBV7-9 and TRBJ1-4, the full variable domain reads DTGVSQNPRHKITKRGQNVTFRCDPISEHNRLYWYRQTLGQGPEFLTYFQNEAQLEKSRLLSDRFSAERPKGSFSTLEIQRTEQGDSAMYLCASSLAGQGGEKLFFGSGTQLSVL.

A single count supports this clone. CDR3 in DNA: TGTGCCAGAAGCTCTGCGGTGAGGGGACTCTACAATGAGCAGTTCTTC. This translates into CARSSAVRGLYNEQFF. The chain is built from TRBV5-3 and TRBJ2-1; TRBD2 is a possible D gene (6 bases). TRBV5-3 is known as an ORF, though its function is uncertain. The CDR3 has 16 residues. Trimming pared 3 bases from V and 3 bases from J, leaving 16 bases between.

The CDR3 nucleotides read TGTGCCAGCAGATCCGGGACAGGGGGCCGTCTCTCCTACAATGAGCAGTTCTTC. This encodes CASRSGTGGRLSYNEQFF. This chain uses TRBV27 with TRBJ2-1, with TRBD1 identical over 12 bases. The CDR3 spans 18 residues. The J segment lost 0 bases and the V segment lost 6 bases, leaving 9 bases of the junction unmatched. CDR1 MNHEY and CDR2 SMNVEV come from the germline V gene (reference sequence).